This is a list of T cell receptor beta chains from one sample in a study of patients and donors after allogeneic stem cell transplantation. From the RT-PCR reads, TCRdb called clonotypes with MiXCR, one entry per CDR3 protein. The profile shows roughly 40,000 distinct CDR3 sequences, 25% to 40% of them singletons. The sequenced material came from blood, either unsorted or a sorted T cell fraction (not recorded which). These receptor sequences come from a human donor who was either an allogeneic HSCT recipient or a stem cell or donor lymphocyte infusion donor (not recorded which). It is not recorded whose cells these are; they may come from a transplant donor. Each CDR3 is given with its conserved first and last residue. D genes are given only for firm matches. Expanded clones get a size class; other rows say once, few or many, or leave the size out.

cdr3_nt	cdr3_aa	v_call	clone_size	d_call	j_call
TGTGCCAGCAGCCTGGTTTTCTTAGCGGGAGTAACCGGGGAGCTGTTTTTT	CASSLVFLAGVTGELFF	TRBV28	many	TRBD2	TRBJ2-2
TGTGCCAGCAGTTTATGGACAGAGAGGTTCTTC	CASSLWTERFF	TRBV28	once	NA	TRBJ2-1
TGCGCCAGCAGCTTGGCCCGAAGCGGGCCGGTCGGGGAGCTGTTTTTT	CASSLARSGPVGELFF	TRBV5-1	NA	NA	TRBJ2-2
TGTGCCAGCAGTTATAGCGGGAGCCTTTACAATGAGCAGTTCTTC	CASSYSGSLYNEQFF	TRBV28	NA	TRBD2	TRBJ2-1
TGTGCCAGCAGTTCACCCACTAGCGGGAGACCCACCACAGATACGCAGTATTTT	CASSSPTSGRPTTDTQYF	TRBV11-1	NA	TRBD2	TRBJ2-3
TGTGCCAGCTCACCTCGGGCGGGCGACAGGATTAATGAAAAACTGTTTTTT	CASSPRAGDRINEKLFF	TRBV18	NA	NA	TRBJ1-4
TGTGCCAGCAGTCGCCGTTTCGCGAACACCGGGGAGCTGTTTTTT	CASSRRFANTGELFF	TRBV27	few	NA	TRBJ2-2
TGTGCCAGCAGTAGGACAGAGATGTTCTATGGCTACACCTTC	CASSRTEMFYGYTF	TRBV6-2/TRBV6-3	many	NA	TRBJ1-2
TGCGCCAGCAGCGCAGGGGGTCCAGAGACCCAGTACTTC	CASSAGGPETQYF	TRBV5-1	NA	TRBD1	TRBJ2-5
TGTGCCAGCAGCTCCGCGGGACTAGCGTTCTCCCATACGCAGTATTTT	CASSSAGLAFSHTQYF	TRBV5-4	few	TRBD2	TRBJ2-3
TGTGCCATCTTGCCGAGCGGGGGGCACAATGAGCAGTTCTTC	CAILPSGGHNEQFF	TRBV10-3	NA	TRBD2	TRBJ2-1
TGTGCCAGCAGTTTACCATTCAGGGCGAACGTCCTGACTTTC	CASSLPFRANVLTF	TRBV28	few	NA	TRBJ2-6
TGTGCCAGCAGTTACACTAGCGGCACCGGGGAGCTGTTTTTT	CASSYTSGTGELFF	TRBV6-2/TRBV6-3	NA	TRBD2	TRBJ2-2
TGTGCCAGCAGCTTAGCAGGCTTTAGCTCCTACGAGCAGTACTTC	CASSLAGFSSYEQYF	TRBV7-9	NA	NA	TRBJ2-7
TGTGCCAGCAGTTTAAAATGGGTCCGGGGCACGGGGACTGAAGCTTTCTTT	CASSLKWVRGTGTEAFF	TRBV27	few	NA	TRBJ1-1
TGTGCCATCAAGGGTGCCCTCCAGTCAGACACCGGGGAGCTGTTTTTT	CAIKGALQSDTGELFF	TRBV10-3	NA	NA	TRBJ2-2
TGTGCCAGCAGTTATAGCGGGAGGGAGTTCAATGAGCAGTTCTTC	CASSYSGREFNEQFF	TRBV27	few	TRBD2	TRBJ2-1
TGCAGCGTTGAGCCGGGGGCCCCCCGTGGCTACACCTTC	CSVEPGAPRGYTF	TRBV29-1	NA	NA	TRBJ1-2
TGTGCCAGTAGTCTCGGACAGGGAGAGCAGTTCTTC	CASSLGQGEQFF	TRBV19	NA	TRBD1	TRBJ2-1
TGTGCCAGCAGCGTAGGCCCTTACAATGAGCAGTTCTTC	CASSVGPYNEQFF	TRBV9	many	NA	TRBJ2-1
TGTGCCAGCTCGGACAGGCCTAATTCACCCCTCCACTTT	CASSDRPNSPLHF	TRBV19	NA	TRBD1	TRBJ1-6
TGTGCCAGCGCCGATGGACAGGAGGCTGGGGGCTACACCTTC	CASADGQEAGGYTF	TRBV6-2/TRBV6-3	many	TRBD1	TRBJ1-2
TGTGCCAGCAGTATTTGGGGCAGCAATCAGCCCCAGCATTTT	CASSIWGSNQPQHF	TRBV12-3/TRBV12-4	NA	NA	TRBJ1-5
TGTGCCAGCAGCCCCTGGACTAGCGGGTCCAATGAGCAGTTCTTC	CASSPWTSGSNEQFF	TRBV7-3	NA	TRBD2	TRBJ2-1
TGCAGTGCTAGATCGGGACAGGTGTCTTCACCCCTCCACTTT	CSARSGQVSSPLHF	TRBV20-1	few	TRBD1	TRBJ1-6
TGTGCCAGCAGTTCCGGGTGGAACGGCTACACCTTC	CASSSGWNGYTF	TRBV28	NA	NA	TRBJ1-2
TGTGCCAGCAGCTCGAGAAGCGGGGCCTTTACCTACGAGCAGTACTTC	CASSSRSGAFTYEQYF	TRBV5-6	few	TRBD2	TRBJ2-7
TGCAGCGTTGAGGCCTTGGGACAGGGAGTCGAAAAACTGTTTTTT	CSVEALGQGVEKLFF	TRBV29-1	many	TRBD1	TRBJ1-4
TGTGCCAGCAGTTCCTCGGGCGCGTCTGGAAACACCATATATTTT	CASSSSGASGNTIYF	TRBV28	NA	NA	TRBJ1-3
TGTGCCAGCAGCGTTTGGCAGGCGAACACCGGGGAGCTGTTTTTT	CASSVWQANTGELFF	TRBV12-3/TRBV12-4	NA	NA	TRBJ2-2
TGTGCCATCAGCCCGGGACTAGCGGGATCCGGGGAGCTGTTTTTT	CAISPGLAGSGELFF	TRBV10-3	few	TRBD2	TRBJ2-2
TGTGCCAGCAGCGCCTTGACAGCAGGGAACACTGAAGCTTTCTTT	CASSALTAGNTEAFF	TRBV11-2	NA	NA	TRBJ1-1
TGCGCCAGCAGCTTGGCCAAACAGCCGGCGGACACCATATATTTT	CASSLAKQPADTIYF	TRBV5-1	NA	NA	TRBJ1-3
TGTGCCAGCAGTTACTCGGGACAGGGCTATTCTGGGGCCAACGTCCTGACTTTC	CASSYSGQGYSGANVLTF	TRBV6-5	few	TRBD1	TRBJ2-6
TGCGCCAGCAGCCAAGATCAAGGCAGGGATAGCAATCAGCCCCAGCATTTT	CASSQDQGRDSNQPQHF	TRBV4-1	few	NA	TRBJ1-5
TGTGCCAGCCAAACTTTAACAGTTCCTCGGGATGGCTACACCTTC	CASQTLTVPRDGYTF	TRBV7-2	many	NA	TRBJ1-2
TGTGCCAGCAGCCTACCCGGGACAGCCTACGAGCAGTACTTC	CASSLPGTAYEQYF	TRBV5-4	NA	TRBD1	TRBJ2-7
TGTGCCAGCAGCCAAGACTTAGGGAGCAATAATTCACCCCTCCACTTT	CASSQDLGSNNSPLHF	TRBV4-2	many	NA	TRBJ1-6
TGTGCCACCAGCAGAGGGTTGACAGGGTGGCACAATGAGCAGTTCTTC	CATSRGLTGWHNEQFF	TRBV15	NA	TRBD1	TRBJ2-1
TGCGCCAGCGTCTGGGACGGGACGAGCACAGATACGCAGTATTTT	CASVWDGTSTDTQYF	TRBV5-1	once	NA	TRBJ2-3
TGTGCCAGCAGTCCGGTCCTAGCGACAAATGAGCAGTTCTTC	CASSPVLATNEQFF	TRBV27	NA	NA	TRBJ2-1
TGCGCCAGCAGCTTGGACTTGGGACAAAACGTGGAGACCCAGTACTTC	CASSLDLGQNVETQYF	TRBV5-1	once	NA	TRBJ2-5
TGCAGTGCTAGTGCAGGCCATAGCAATCAGCCCCAGCATTTT	CSASAGHSNQPQHF	TRBV20-1	few	NA	TRBJ1-5
TGCGCCAGCAGCTTGACTAGCGGGAGTGAGACCCAGTACTTC	CASSLTSGSETQYF	TRBV5-1	NA	TRBD2	TRBJ2-5
TGCGCCAGCAGCTCCGGGACCGGGGTGTATCAGCCCCAGCATTTT	CASSSGTGVYQPQHF	TRBV5-1	NA	NA	TRBJ1-5
TGCGCCAGCAGTGACGGCCCCTTGGGGGAGACCCAGTACTTC	CASSDGPLGETQYF	TRBV10-2	NA	NA	TRBJ2-5
TGTGCCAGCAGTCTGGGGGACAATAGCAATCAGCCCCAGCATTTT	CASSLGDNSNQPQHF	TRBV12-3/TRBV12-4	NA	NA	TRBJ1-5
TGTGCCAGCAGAACGAGCGGGAAATACAATGAGCAGTTCTTC	CASRTSGKYNEQFF	TRBV12-3/TRBV12-4	few	TRBD2	TRBJ2-1
TGTGCCAGCAGTTACTCGTTACAGGCTAACTATGGCTACACCTTC	CASSYSLQANYGYTF	TRBV6-5	NA	NA	TRBJ1-2
TGTGCCAGCAGCAAAGCCGAGCGGCGCTCCTCCTACAATGAGCAGTTCTTC	CASSKAERRSSYNEQFF	TRBV21-1	NA	NA	TRBJ2-1
TGTGCCAGCAGCCCGTATTCGATCTCCTATAATTCACCCCTCCACTTT	CASSPYSISYNSPLHF	TRBV7-2	few	NA	TRBJ1-6
TGTGCCAGCAGCCAAGAGAGGACTAGCGGCATGGGGGCCCAGTACTTC	CASSQERTSGMGAQYF	TRBV13	NA	TRBD2	TRBJ2-5
TGTGCCAGCAGTAAAGGGTTTCGCTCCTACGAGCAGTACTTC	CASSKGFRSYEQYF	TRBV6-5	NA	NA	TRBJ2-7
TGTGCCAGCAGCTTAGACCAGAGCCAGCCCCAGCATTTT	CASSLDQSQPQHF	TRBV13	few	NA	TRBJ1-5
TGTGCCAGCAGTTTAGAATCGGGGAGAGTCTCTGGAAACACCATATATTTT	CASSLESGRVSGNTIYF	TRBV12-3/TRBV12-4	NA	NA	TRBJ1-3